Listed here are 27 T cell receptor beta chains from one sample, sequenced in a study of blood T cells in healthy people across ages. Next came a second PCR, run for about 6 to 11 cycles, which used a sample-barcoded 5' primer along with a J-beta primer mix. In TCRdb, the 5' RACE reads were re-called with MiXCR into one record per CDR3 protein. The data contain around 1.5 million distinct CDR3 sequences, about 32% of them singletons. The sequencing sample was made of blood. The source of these receptors is a woman younger than 45 in good health.

In regard to this clonotype: A read error is possible here, since a much larger clone lies one base away. The DNA is omitted, as the CDR3 cannot be located on it reliably, and the CDR3 follows TCRdb's listing. J is TRBJ2-7 and V is TRBV29-1; the table's D call, TRBD1, has no DNA check behind it. The CDR3 extends over 14 residues, inclusive of both ends. Germline CDR1 is SQVTM and CDR2 is ANQGSEA. The CDR3 region is CSVGQGATLGERYF.

This clonotype showed up just once. The chain employs TRBV13 and TRBJ1-2; D ambiguous. Trimming left V 4 bases short and J 0 bases short, with 12 bases between. The CDR3 contains 15 residues. Germline CDR1 reads PRHDT; CDR2 reads FYEKMQ (reference sequence). CDR3 in amino acids: CASSSRQKTNYGYTF. CDR3 nucleotide sequence: TGTGCCAGCAGCTCCCGACAAAAAACTAACTATGGCTACACCTTC.

This clonotype appeared a few times. The rearrangement joins TRBV5-1 to TRBJ2-7, with 8 bases fitting TRBD2. Unmatched junction bases numbered 6, after V lost 3 bases and J lost 1 base. The CDR3 loop spans 15 amino acids. Germline CDR1 SGHRS, CDR2 YFSETQ. CDR3 loop: CASSSGGAISYEQYF. The CDR3 DNA reads TGCGCCAGCAGCTCCGGGGGGGCGATATCCTACGAGCAGTACTTC.

J is TRBJ2-3 and V is TRBV4-1; 8 nucleotides agree with TRBD2. The CDR3 contains 16 residues. In germline, CDR1 is MGHRA, CDR2 YSYEKL. V lost 1 base to trimming and J lost 3 bases; unmatched junction nucleotides: 6. CDR3 in DNA: TGCGCCAGCAGCCAAGTGAGAGCGGGAGAAACAGATACGCAGTATTTT. This codes for CASSQVRAGETDTQYF.

The J gene is TRBJ2-1, the V gene TRBV10-3, with D hard to call. The length of the CDR3 is 14 residues. The V gene's germline CDR1 is ENHRY and CDR2 SYGVKD. The germline V and J ends were trimmed by 2 bases and 12 bases, with 17 bases remaining between them. CDR3 protein: CAISEGRHTDGQFF. CDR3 bases: TGTGCCATCAGTGAGGGACGCCACACCGATGGGCAGTTCTTC.

As to this clonotype: The junction shows a germline mismatch at one end, possibly a read error. V is TRBV7-9 and J is TRBJ2-7; no clear D. The CDR3 loop spans 13 amino acids. Germline CDR1 reads SEHNR; CDR2 reads FQNEAQ (reference sequence). The chain's CDR3 is CASSLGAFPEQDF. The CDR3 nucleotides are TGTGCCAGCAGCTTAGGGGCGTTTCCCGAGCAGGACTTC.

The chain has TRBV20-1 and TRBJ2-7, with no clear D. Germline loops: CDR1 DFQATT, CDR2 SNEGSKA (reference sequence). The CDR3 contains 13 residues. The germline V and J ends were trimmed by 5 bases and 0 bases, with 11 bases remaining between them. CDR3 DNA: TGCAGTGCTCCTTCGACAAGCTCCTACGAGCAGTACTTC. Its translation: CSAPSTSSYEQYF.

The chain joins TRBV6-5 to TRBJ1-6, with 7 bases aligning to TRBD1. The germline V gene has CDR1 MNHEY and CDR2 SVGAGI. Trimming at V came to 2 bases and at J to 0 bases, leaving 16 bases not matched to a gene. The CDR3 length is 21 residues. CDR3 amino acids: CASSYTTGTVSFSSYNSPLHF. The CDR3 bases are TGTGCCAGCAGTTACACTACCGGGACAGTTAGTTTCAGCTCCTATAATTCACCCCTCCACTTT.

The rearrangement links TRBV13 to TRBJ2-5; D is ambiguous. CDR3 size: 14 residues. The germline V gene encodes CDR1 PRHDT and CDR2 FYEKMQ (reference sequence). Trimming removed 4 bases from V and 1 base from J, with 10 bases in between. CDR3 protein: CASSSTETQETQYF. CDR3 DNA: TGTGCCAGCAGCTCCACAGAGACCCAAGAGACCCAGTACTTC.

As regards this clonotype: This may stem from a read error, because a much larger clone lies one nucleotide away. The chain joins TRBV5-6 to TRBJ2-2; 8 bases align to TRBD1. Germline values: CDR1 SGHDT, CDR2 YYEEEE. The CDR3 is made up of 16 amino acids. V gave up 3 bases and J gave up 6 bases; unmatched junction bases: 10. CDR3 nucleotide sequence: TGTGCCAGCAGCTACCGACAGGGGAGAGGCGCCGGGGAGCTGTTTTTT. It translates to CASSYRQGRGAGELFF.

The rearrangement links TRBV12-3 or TRBV12-4 to TRBJ2-1, with 9 bases identical to TRBD2. After removal of 1 base from V and 5 bases from J, the junction contained 3 bases not matched to a gene. The CDR3 has 15 amino acids. The CDR3 protein is CASSLVAGVHNEQFF. The CDR3 coding sequence is TGTGCCAGCAGTTTAGTAGCGGGAGTCCACAATGAGCAGTTCTTC.

The chain couples TRBV5-6 to TRBJ2-1; 9 nucleotides agree with TRBD2. CDR3 size: 14 residues. Germline CDR1 and CDR2: SGHDT and YYEEEE. V was pared by 4 bases and J by 7 bases, with 6 bases of the junction left unmatched. The CDR3 loop reads CASSRRGGANEQFF. CDR3 nucleotide sequence: TGTGCCAGCAGCCGCCGCGGGGGGGCAAATGAGCAGTTCTTC.

There are a few counts of this clonotype. The chain links TRBV7-9 to TRBJ2-5; tentatively, D is TRBD1 (6 bases). Trimming pared 10 bases from V and 3 bases from J, leaving 15 bases between. Germline V CDR1 and CDR2: SEHNR, FQNEAQ (reference sequence). The CDR3 is 13 residues long. The CDR3: CATDIRGKETQYF. The CDR3 DNA reads TGTGCCACCGACATCAGGGGAAAAGAGACCCAGTACTTC.

The V and J genes are TRBV7-2 and TRBJ2-1; TRBD2 matches 9 bases. Germline CDR1 and CDR2: SGHTA and FQGNSA. This CDR3 has 15 residues. Trimming cost V 1 base and J 8 bases; bases outside gene matches: 6. The CDR3 nucleotides are TGTGCCAGCAGCTTAGACCTAGCGGGACGGGATGAGCAGTTCTTC. This encodes CASSLDLAGRDEQFF.

This clonotype was detected a few times. Mismatch with germline at one junction end may stem from a read error. V gene TRBV6-5 combines with J gene TRBJ1-5; D remains ambiguous. This CDR3 comprises 13 residues. CDR1 and CDR2 (germline): MNHEY, SVGAGI. CDR3 loop: CASNYSGSQPQHF. CDR3 DNA sequence: TGTGCCAGCAATTACTCGGGGAGTCAGCCCCAGCATTTT.

The V and J genes are TRBV29-1 and TRBJ1-1; D might be TRBD1 (5 bases). V dropped 7 bases and J dropped 1 base, with 13 bases sitting between them. From germline, CDR1 is SQVTM and CDR2 ANQGSEA. The CDR3 has 13 residues. CDR3 sequence reads: CSGGERENTEAFF. CDR3 bases: TGCAGCGGGGGGGAGAGGGAGAACACTGAAGCTTTCTTT.

This clonotype was found a few times. The chain is built from TRBV12-3 or TRBV12-4 and TRBJ2-2; D gene ambiguous. V lost 7 bases, J lost 1 base, and 10 bases lay in between. This CDR3 is 14 amino acids long. Written as DNA, the CDR3 is TGTGCCAGCACCCTACTCGGGAACACCGGGGAGCTGTTTTTT. Protein product: CASTLLGNTGELFF.

This chain connects TRBV5-4 to TRBJ2-1, with TRBD2 identical over 7 bases. The length of the CDR3 is 16 residues. V was clipped by 4 bases and J by 6 bases; unmatched bases: 13. Per the germline V gene, CDR1 is SGHNT and CDR2 is YYREEE (reference sequence). The CDR3 protein is CASSPPTSLHPNEQFF. The CDR3 coding sequence is TGTGCCAGCAGCCCCCCGACTAGCCTCCACCCCAATGAGCAGTTCTTC. The full variable domain, in which reference TRBV5-4 and TRBJ2-1 provide the parts outside the CDR3, is ETGVTQSPTHLIKTRGQQVTLRCSSQSGHNTVSWYQQALGQGPQFIFQYYREEENGRGNFPPRFSGLQFPNYSSELNVNALELDDSALYLCASSPPTSLHPNEQFFGPGTRLTVL.

The chain combines TRBV2 with TRBJ1-4; D unclear. This CDR3 spans 16 amino acids. The V gene lost 10 bases and the J gene lost 6 bases, with 24 bases spanning the gap. Germline-derived CDR1 and CDR2 are SNHLY and FYNNEI. The CDR3, as DNA: TGTGCCACCCGCGGTCTAACACGATCAAGCTATGAAAAACTGTTTTTT. Protein sequence: CATRGLTRSSYEKLFF.

The chain links TRBV5-1 to TRBJ1-4, with D perhaps matching TRBD1 (5 bases). Trimming removed 4 bases at V and 4 bases at J, with 14 bases between. The CDR3 has 15 residues. Per the germline V gene, CDR1 is SGHRS and CDR2 is YFSETQ. The CDR3 loop reads CASSGGTIHNEKLFF. The CDR3 DNA follows: TGCGCCAGCAGCGGGGGGACGATTCATAATGAAAAACTGTTTTTT.

This clonotype turned up a few times. The rearrangement links TRBV10-3 to TRBJ1-5; possibly TRBD1 for D (5 bases). This CDR3 has 14 residues. V dropped 3 bases and J dropped 8 bases, with 14 bases sitting between them. The germline V gene has CDR1 ENHRY and CDR2 SYGVKD. The CDR3 nucleotides are TGTGCCATCAGTGAACCGGGGCCTACGAAGCCCCAGCATTTT. It encodes CAISEPGPTKPQHF.

The V call is TRBV14, the J call TRBJ1-1, with D unresolved. The V end lost 7 bases, the J end lost 0 bases, and 9 bases lay between the germline ends. The CDR3 is made up of 13 amino acids. Germline-derived CDR1 and CDR2 are SGHDN and FVKESK. CDR3 sequence reads: CASTTGLNTEAFF. The CDR3 coding sequence is TGTGCCAGCACCACCGGACTGAACACTGAAGCTTTCTTT. Looking up the rest from reference TRBV14 and TRBJ1-1 gives the full variable domain: EAGVTQFPSHSVIEKGQTVTLRCDPISGHDNLYWYRRVMGKEIKFLLHFVKESKQDESGMPNNRFLAERTGGTYSTLKVQPAELEDSGVYFCASTTGLNTEAFFGQGTRLTVV.

This clonotype was counted many times. The V call is TRBV29-1, the J call TRBJ2-5; D is unclear. Germline V gene lookup returns CDR1 SQVTM and CDR2 ANQGSEA. Trimming cost V 0 bases and J 0 bases, with 5 bases left between them. The CDR3 has 13 residues. The CDR3 region is CSVEDGYQETQYF. In DNA, the CDR3 is TGCAGCGTTGAAGATGGGTACCAAGAGACCCAGTACTTC.

This sequence joins TRBV6-1 and TRBJ2-1, with no clear D. CDR1 is MNHNS, CDR2 SASEGT, per germline. Trimming removed 4 bases at V and 9 bases at J, with 7 bases between. The CDR3 is made up of 11 amino acids. In DNA, the CDR3 is TGTGCCAGCAGTGTGGCAACTGAGCAGTTCTTC. Residues: CASSVATEQFF.

This clonotype was seen only a few times. The gene calls are TRBV6-6 and TRBJ2-1, with 7 bases that match TRBD1. Germline CDR1 MNHNY, CDR2 SVGAGI (reference sequence). With 5 bases clipped from V and 6 bases from J, the junction kept 10 bases outside the gene matches. This CDR3 has 15 residues. CDR3 region: CASSTGQVGANEQFF. The CDR3 nucleotides read TGTGCCAGCAGTACCGGACAGGTTGGCGCCAATGAGCAGTTCTTC.

This clonotype appeared a few times. V usage is TRBV25-1 and J usage is TRBJ2-1, with TRBD2 matching 11 bases. J lost 4 bases, V lost 3 bases, and 8 bases had no gene match. There are 17 residues in the CDR3. The germline V gene has CDR1 MGHDK and CDR2 SYGVNS. The CDR3 bases are TGTGCCAGCAGTGATATGCTAGCGGGAGGATCATACAATGAGCAGTTCTTC. Its translation: CASSDMLAGGSYNEQFF.

This clonotype has more than one count but fewer than ten. The V gene is TRBV20-1, the J gene TRBJ2-1, with 7 bases aligning to TRBD2. Germline loops: CDR1 DFQATT, CDR2 SNEGSKA (reference sequence). Trimming cost V 1 base and J 0 bases; bases outside gene matches: 6. This CDR3 is built from 16 residues. CDR3 DNA: TGCAGTGCTAGAGGGGGAGCGGGGAACTCCTACAATGAGCAGTTCTTC. This translates into CSARGGAGNSYNEQFF.